Listed below are T cell receptor beta chains from one sample, sequenced in a study of blood T cells in healthy people across ages. Each CDR3 protein is one row after TCRdb ran MiXCR on the 5' RACE reads. The sample includes 1.5 million to 2 million distinct CDR3 sequences, roughly 30% seen only once; the top ten take 7.7%. Source material: blood. The receptors were sampled from a woman in her 30s in good health. Both conserved end residues are part of each CDR3. The D gene is left open where the match is weak. Not all rows give a size; the values are once, few, many and, for expanded clones, a class.

d_gene	v_gene	j_gene	abundance	CDR3aa	CDR3nt
TRBD1	TRBV7-2	TRBJ2-2	few	CASSLVDLRQGRAGELFF	TGTGCCAGCAGCTTAGTTGATTTGCGACAGGGGCGTGCCGGGGAGCTGTTTTTT
TRBD1	TRBV9	TRBJ2-5	-	CASSVSGTGGWETQYF	TGTGCCAGCAGCGTATCCGGGACAGGGGGCTGGGAGACCCAGTACTTC
TRBD1	TRBV4-1	TRBJ2-7	many	CASSRDRAVGFYEQYF	TGCGCCAGCAGCCGCGACAGGGCCGTCGGATTCTACGAGCAGTACTTC
TRBD1	TRBV7-9	TRBJ2-7	few	CASISGQGENEQYF	TGTGCCAGCATCTCTGGACAGGGGGAAAACGAGCAGTACTTC
-	TRBV2	TRBJ2-7	once	CASREYSDEQYF	TGTGCCAGCAGGGAATACTCTGACGAGCAGTACTTC
TRBD2	TRBV24-1	TRBJ2-1	-	CATSEASGSGYNEQFF	TGTGCCACCAGTGAGGCTAGCGGGAGTGGTTACAATGAGCAGTTCTTC
-	TRBV29-1	TRBJ2-1	few	CSVEVSRVYEQFF	TGCAGCGTTGAAGTATCGAGGGTCTACGAGCAGTTCTTC
-	TRBV5-1	TRBJ2-7	-	CASSLYGVYEQYF	TGCGCCAGCAGCTTGTACGGGGTATACGAGCAGTACTTC
TRBD2	TRBV6-5	TRBJ2-5	few	CASSSRRTRWETQYF	TGTGCCAGCAGTTCCAGGCGGACTAGGTGGGAGACCCAGTACTTC
-	TRBV19	TRBJ1-5	few	CASSVGRGANHQPQHF	TGTGCCAGTAGCGTGGGGCGAGGGGCGAACCATCAGCCCCAGCATTTT
TRBD2	TRBV20-1	TRBJ2-1	few	CRGGAGGNEQFF	TGCAGGGGAGGGGCTGGCGGGAATGAGCAGTTCTTC
-	TRBV12-3/TRBV12-4	TRBJ2-7	many	CASSSNSHPSKQYF	TGTGCCAGCAGTTCAAACAGCCATCCTAGCAAGCAGTACTTC
TRBD1	TRBV7-2	TRBJ1-2	few	CASSLGGTVVQDGYTF	TGTGCCAGCAGCTTAGGGGGGACAGTCGTTCAAGATGGCTACACCTTC
-	TRBV5-1	TRBJ2-1	-	CASSLATGSKSSYIEQFF	TGCGCCAGCAGCTTGGCCACGGGCAGTAAGAGCTCCTACATTGAGCAGTTCTTC
TRBD2	TRBV10-2	TRBJ2-1	once	CASSSSGARDEQFF	TGCGCCAGCAGTTCCAGCGGGGCCCGCGATGAGCAGTTCTTC
-	TRBV7-9	TRBJ2-7	many	CASSLVQSSYEQYF	TGCGCCAGCAGCTTGGTACAGAGCTCCTACGAGCAGTACTTC
-	TRBV28	TRBJ1-4	few	CASSSPSPREKLFF	TGTGCCAGCAGTTCGCCTAGCCCGAGGGAAAAACTGTTTTTT
-	TRBV20-1	TRBJ1-5	-	CSARAGGVQPQHF	TGCAGTGCTAGAGCTGGGGGTGTGCAGCCCCAGCATTTT
TRBD2	TRBV9	TRBJ2-3	few	CASSGTTSGLDTQYF	TGTGCCAGCAGCGGTACGACTAGCGGCCTAGATACGCAGTATTTT
TRBD1	TRBV5-4	TRBJ2-7	few	CASSLSLGTASNEQYF	TGTGCCAGCAGCTTGAGCTTGGGGACAGCTTCTAACGAGCAGTACTTC
-	TRBV3-1	TRBJ2-1	-	CASSQAGLNEQFF	TGTGCCAGCAGCCAAGCAGGGTTGAATGAGCAGTTCTTC
-	TRBV7-2	TRBJ1-5	-	CASSPSGYQPQHF	TGTGCCAGCAGCCCCTCGGGGTACCAGCCCCAGCATTTT
-	TRBV24-1	TRBJ1-5	few	CATSNSYSNQPQHF	TGTGCCACCAGTAACAGCTATAGCAATCAGCCCCAGCATTTT
-	TRBV5-5	TRBJ1-2	few	CASSPRSGGYGYTF	TGTGCCAGCAGCCCAAGGTCAGGCGGCTATGGCTACACCTTC
-	TRBV12-3/TRBV12-4	TRBJ1-5	-	CASTLRGGGYSNQPQHF	TGTGCCAGCACCCTTAGGGGGGGAGGGTATAGCAATCAGCCCCAGCATTTT
-	TRBV2	TRBJ1-4	-	CASRGNSGTNEKLFF	TGTGCCAGCAGGGGAAACAGTGGGACTAATGAAAAACTGTTTTTT
-	TRBV19	TRBJ2-5	few	CAGGALPQETQYF	TGTGCCGGTGGCGCCTTACCCCAAGAGACCCAGTACTTC